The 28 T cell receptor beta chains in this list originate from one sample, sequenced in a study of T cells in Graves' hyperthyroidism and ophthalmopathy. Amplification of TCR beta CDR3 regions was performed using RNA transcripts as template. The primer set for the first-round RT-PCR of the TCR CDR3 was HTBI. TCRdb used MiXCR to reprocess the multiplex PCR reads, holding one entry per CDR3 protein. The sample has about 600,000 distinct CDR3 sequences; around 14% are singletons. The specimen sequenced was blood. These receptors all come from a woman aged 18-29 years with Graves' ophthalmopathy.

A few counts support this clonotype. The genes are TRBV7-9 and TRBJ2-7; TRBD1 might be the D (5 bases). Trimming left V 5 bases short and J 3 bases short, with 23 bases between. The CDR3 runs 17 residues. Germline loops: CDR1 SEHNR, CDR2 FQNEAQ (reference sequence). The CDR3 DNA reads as TGTGCCAGCAGCCTCCCCAGGGCCAAGGTCAAAAGCTACGAGCAGTACTTC. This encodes CASSLPRAKVKSYEQYF.

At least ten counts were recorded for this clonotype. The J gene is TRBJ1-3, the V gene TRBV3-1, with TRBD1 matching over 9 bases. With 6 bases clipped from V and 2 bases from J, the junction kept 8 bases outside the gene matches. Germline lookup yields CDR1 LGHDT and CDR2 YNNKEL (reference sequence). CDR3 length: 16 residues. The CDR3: CASSKGQGFTGNTIYF. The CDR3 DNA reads TGTGCCAGCAGTAAGGGACAGGGCTTTACTGGAAACACCATATATTTT.

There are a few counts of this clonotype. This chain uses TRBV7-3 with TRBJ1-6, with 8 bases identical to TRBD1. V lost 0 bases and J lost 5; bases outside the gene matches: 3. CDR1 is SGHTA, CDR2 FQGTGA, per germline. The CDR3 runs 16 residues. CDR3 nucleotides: TGTGCCAGCAGCTTAACGTCAGGGGGCGATAATTCACCCCTCCACTTT. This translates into CASSLTSGGDNSPLHF.

The CDR3 nucleotides are TGTGCCAGCAGCTCCGTCTTGGCGGGGACTGAAGCTTTCTTT. It specifies CASSSVLAGTEAFF. The chain couples TRBV7-9 to TRBJ1-1; D remains ambiguous. The CDR3 contains 14 residues. Per the germline V gene, CDR1 is SEHNR and CDR2 is FQNEAQ (reference sequence). V lost 4 bases to trimming and J lost 5 bases, with 14 bases between them. Full variable domain (remainder filled in from reference TRBV7-9 and TRBJ1-1): DTGVSQNPRHKITKRGQNVTFRCDPISEHNRLYWYRQTLGQGPEFLTYFQNEAQLEKSRLLSDRFSAERPKGSFSTLEIQRTEQGDSAMYLCASSSVLAGTEAFFGQGTRLTVV.

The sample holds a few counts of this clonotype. The CDR3 region has the DNA TGCGCCAGCAGCCAGGGAGGAGGAGGGAACTATGGCTACACCTTC. Its protein is CASSQGGGGNYGYTF. This chain joins TRBV4-1 and TRBJ1-2; D not resolved. Germline CDR1 and CDR2: MGHRA and YSYEKL. The V end lost 3 bases, the J end lost 2 bases, and 13 bases lay between the germline ends. The CDR3 runs to 15 residues.

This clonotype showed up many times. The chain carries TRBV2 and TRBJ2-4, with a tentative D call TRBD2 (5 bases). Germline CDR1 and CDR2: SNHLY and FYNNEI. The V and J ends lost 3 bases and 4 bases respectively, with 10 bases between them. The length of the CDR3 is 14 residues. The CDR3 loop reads CASSDEGLKNIQYF. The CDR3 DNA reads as TGTGCCAGCAGTGACGAGGGTCTTAAAAACATTCAGTACTTC.

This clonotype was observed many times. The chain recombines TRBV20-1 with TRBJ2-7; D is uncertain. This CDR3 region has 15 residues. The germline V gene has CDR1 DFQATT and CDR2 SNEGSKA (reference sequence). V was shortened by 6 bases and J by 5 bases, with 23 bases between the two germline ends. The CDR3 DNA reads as TGCAGTGCCCCAGGTCCGGATCACGTTTTGGACGAGCAGTACTTC. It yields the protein CSAPGPDHVLDEQYF.

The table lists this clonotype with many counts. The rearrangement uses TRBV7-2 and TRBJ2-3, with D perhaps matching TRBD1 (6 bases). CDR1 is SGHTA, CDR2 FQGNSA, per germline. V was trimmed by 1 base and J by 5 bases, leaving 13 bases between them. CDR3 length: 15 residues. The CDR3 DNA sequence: TGTGCCAGCAGCTTAGTGGGACATGAGGTAGATACGCAGTATTTT. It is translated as CASSLVGHEVDTQYF.

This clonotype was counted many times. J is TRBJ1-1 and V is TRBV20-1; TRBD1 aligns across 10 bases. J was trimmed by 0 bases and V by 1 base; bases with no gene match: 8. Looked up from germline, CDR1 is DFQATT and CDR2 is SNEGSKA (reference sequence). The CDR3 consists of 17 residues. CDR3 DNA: TGCAGTGCTAGAGGCCCCGGGACAGGGGCATTGAACACTGAAGCTTTCTTT. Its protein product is CSARGPGTGALNTEAFF.

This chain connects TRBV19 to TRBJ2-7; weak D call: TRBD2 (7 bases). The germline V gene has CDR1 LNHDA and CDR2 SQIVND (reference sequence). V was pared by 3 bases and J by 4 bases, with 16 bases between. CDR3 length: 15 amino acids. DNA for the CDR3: TGTGCCAGTAGTATCGCGGCAGGGGAGGGGTACGAGCAGTACTTC. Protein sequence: CASSIAAGEGYEQYF.

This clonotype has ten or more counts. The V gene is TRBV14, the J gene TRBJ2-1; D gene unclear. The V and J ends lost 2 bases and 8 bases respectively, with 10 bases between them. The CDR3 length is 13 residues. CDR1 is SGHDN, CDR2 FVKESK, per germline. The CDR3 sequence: CASSQLRLDEQFF. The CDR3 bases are TGTGCCAGCAGCCAACTCCGACTGGATGAGCAGTTCTTC.

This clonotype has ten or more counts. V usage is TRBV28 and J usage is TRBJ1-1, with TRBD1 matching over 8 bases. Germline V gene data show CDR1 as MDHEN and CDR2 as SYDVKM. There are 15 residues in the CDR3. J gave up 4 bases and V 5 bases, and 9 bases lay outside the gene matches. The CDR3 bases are TGTGCCAGCAGTCCAAGGACAGGGTGGAGCACTGAAGCTTTCTTT. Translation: CASSPRTGWSTEAFF.

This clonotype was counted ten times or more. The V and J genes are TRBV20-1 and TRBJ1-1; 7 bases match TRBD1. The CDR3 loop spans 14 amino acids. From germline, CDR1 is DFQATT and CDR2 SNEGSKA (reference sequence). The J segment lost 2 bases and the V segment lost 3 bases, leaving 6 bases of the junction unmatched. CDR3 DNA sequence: TGCAGTGCTAGGGGACAGCTACATAACACTGAAGCTTTCTTT. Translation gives CSARGQLHNTEAFF.

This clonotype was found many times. The chain's CDR3 is CASSTRQGMNTEAFF. CDR3 nucleotides: TGTGCCAGCAGCACCAGACAGGGGATGAACACTGAAGCTTTCTTT. This chain joins TRBV7-9 and TRBJ1-1; 8 positions match TRBD1. CDR1 and CDR2 (germline): SEHNR, FQNEAQ (reference sequence). The length of the CDR3 is 15 residues. The V and J ends lost 5 bases and 0 bases, in that order; junction bases with no gene match: 5.

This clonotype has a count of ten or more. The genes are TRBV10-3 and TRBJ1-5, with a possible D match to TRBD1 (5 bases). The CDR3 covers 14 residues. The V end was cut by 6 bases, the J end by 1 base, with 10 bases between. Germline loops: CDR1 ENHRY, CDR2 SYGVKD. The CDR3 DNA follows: TGTGCCATCAGCCGGGACGTCAGCAATCAGCCCCAGCATTTT. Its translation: CAISRDVSNQPQHF.

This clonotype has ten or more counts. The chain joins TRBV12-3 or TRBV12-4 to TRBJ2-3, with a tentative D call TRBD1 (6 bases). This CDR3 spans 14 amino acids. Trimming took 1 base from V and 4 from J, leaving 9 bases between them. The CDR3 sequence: CASSLDRAADTQYF. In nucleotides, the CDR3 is TGTGCCAGCAGTTTAGACAGGGCGGCAGATACGCAGTATTTT.

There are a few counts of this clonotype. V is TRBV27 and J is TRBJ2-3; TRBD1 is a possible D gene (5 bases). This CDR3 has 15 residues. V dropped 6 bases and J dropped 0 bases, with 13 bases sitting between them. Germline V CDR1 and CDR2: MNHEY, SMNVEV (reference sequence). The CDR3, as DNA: TGTGCCAGCAGACCAGGGTTTTCAAGCACAGATACGCAGTATTTT. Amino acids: CASRPGFSSTDTQYF.

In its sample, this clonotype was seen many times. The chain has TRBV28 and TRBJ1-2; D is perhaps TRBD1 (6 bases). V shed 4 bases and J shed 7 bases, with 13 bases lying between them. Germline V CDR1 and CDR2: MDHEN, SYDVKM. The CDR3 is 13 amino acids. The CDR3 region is CASSWTNRAGYTF. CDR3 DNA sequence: TGTGCCAGCAGTTGGACGAACAGGGCTGGCTACACCTTC.

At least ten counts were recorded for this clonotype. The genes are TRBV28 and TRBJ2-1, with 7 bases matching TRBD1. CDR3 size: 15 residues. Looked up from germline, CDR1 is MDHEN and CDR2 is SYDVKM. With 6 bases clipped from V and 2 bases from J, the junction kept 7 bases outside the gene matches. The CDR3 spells CASRPGTDTYNEQFF. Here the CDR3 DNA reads TGTGCCAGCAGACCGGGGACAGATACCTACAATGAGCAGTTCTTC.

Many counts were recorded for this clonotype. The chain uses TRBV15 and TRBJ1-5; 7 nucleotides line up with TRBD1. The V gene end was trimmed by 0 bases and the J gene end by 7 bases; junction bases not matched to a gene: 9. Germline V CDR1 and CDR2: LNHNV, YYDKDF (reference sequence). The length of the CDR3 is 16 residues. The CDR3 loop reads CATSRDQVGRGQPQHF. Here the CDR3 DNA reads TGTGCCACCAGCAGAGATCAAGTGGGCAGGGGGCAGCCCCAGCATTTT.

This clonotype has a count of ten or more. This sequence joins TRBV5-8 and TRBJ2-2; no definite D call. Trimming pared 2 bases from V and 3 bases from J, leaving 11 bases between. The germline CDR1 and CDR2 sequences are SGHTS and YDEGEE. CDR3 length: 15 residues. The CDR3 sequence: CASSFRRSYTGELFF. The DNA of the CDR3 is TGTGCCAGCAGCTTTCGTCGGAGTTACACCGGGGAGCTGTTTTTT. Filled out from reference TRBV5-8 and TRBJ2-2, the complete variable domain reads EAGVTQSPTHLIKTRGQQATLRCSPISGHTSVYWYQQALGLGLQFLLWYDEGEERNRGNFPPRFSGRQFPNYSSELNVNALELEDSALYLCASSFRRSYTGELFFGEGSRLTVL.

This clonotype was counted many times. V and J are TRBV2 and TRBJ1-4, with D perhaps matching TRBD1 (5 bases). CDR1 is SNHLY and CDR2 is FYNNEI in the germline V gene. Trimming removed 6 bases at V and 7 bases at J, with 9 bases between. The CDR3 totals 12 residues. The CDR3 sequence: CASRPGGEKLFF. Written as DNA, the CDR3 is TGTGCCAGCAGACCCGGGGGTGAAAAACTGTTTTTT.

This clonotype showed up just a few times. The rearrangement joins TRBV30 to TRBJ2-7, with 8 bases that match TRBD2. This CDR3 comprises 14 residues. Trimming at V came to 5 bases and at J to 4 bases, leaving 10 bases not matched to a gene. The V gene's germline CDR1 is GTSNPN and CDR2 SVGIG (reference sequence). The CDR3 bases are TGTGCCTGGGGTCTCGCGGGAGGAAGGTACGAGCAGTACTTC. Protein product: CAWGLAGGRYEQYF.

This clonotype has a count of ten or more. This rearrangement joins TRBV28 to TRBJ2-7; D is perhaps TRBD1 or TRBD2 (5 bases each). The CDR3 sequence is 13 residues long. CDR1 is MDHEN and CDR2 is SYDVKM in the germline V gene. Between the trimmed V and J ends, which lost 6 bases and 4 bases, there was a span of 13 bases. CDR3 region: CASSRDGYYEQYF. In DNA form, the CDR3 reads TGTGCCAGCAGCCGGGACGGATATTACGAGCAGTACTTC.

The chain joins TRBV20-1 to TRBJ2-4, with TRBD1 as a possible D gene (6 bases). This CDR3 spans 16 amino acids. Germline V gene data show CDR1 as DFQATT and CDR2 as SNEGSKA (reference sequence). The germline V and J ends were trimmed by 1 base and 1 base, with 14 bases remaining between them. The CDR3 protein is CSARVSGAGAKNIQYF. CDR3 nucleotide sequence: TGCAGTGCTAGAGTATCAGGGGCTGGCGCCAAAAACATTCAGTACTTC.

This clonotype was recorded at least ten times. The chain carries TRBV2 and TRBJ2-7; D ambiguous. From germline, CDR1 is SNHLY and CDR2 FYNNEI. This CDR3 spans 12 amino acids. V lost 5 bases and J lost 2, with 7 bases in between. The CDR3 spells CASSLQTYEQYF. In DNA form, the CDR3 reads TGTGCCAGCAGTTTACAGACCTACGAGCAGTACTTC.

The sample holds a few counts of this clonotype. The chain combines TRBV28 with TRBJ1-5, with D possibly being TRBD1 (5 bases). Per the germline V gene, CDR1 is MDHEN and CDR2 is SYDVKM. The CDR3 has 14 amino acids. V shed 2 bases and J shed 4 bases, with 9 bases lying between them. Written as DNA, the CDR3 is TGTGCCAGCAGTTTAGTGACAGCAAATCAGCCCCAGCATTTT. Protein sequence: CASSLVTANQPQHF.

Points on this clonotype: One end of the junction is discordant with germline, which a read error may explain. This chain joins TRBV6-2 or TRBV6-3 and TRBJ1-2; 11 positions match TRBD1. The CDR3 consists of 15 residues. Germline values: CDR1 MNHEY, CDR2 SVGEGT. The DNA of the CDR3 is TGTGCCAGCAGCTCGGGACAGGGGGTTAACTATGGCCACACCTTC. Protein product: CASSSGQGVNYGHTF.